One and the same sample provided the 21 T cell receptor beta chains below, sequenced in a study of blood T cell repertoires in COVID-19. Measured with immunoSEQ multiplex PCR; TCRdb has only the in-frame clones, and not every one. The data show around 78,000 clones, with around 90% seen just once and around 6.1% held by the top ten. Sequencing input: peripheral blood. These receptors were taken from a man aged 50 or older with active COVID-19.

The chain uses TRBV5-1 and TRBJ1-2, with 8 bases lining up with TRBD1. CDR1 and CDR2 from the germline V gene are SGHRS and YFSETQ. This CDR3 has 13 amino acids. The junction had 4 bases not matched to a gene; V was cut back by 4 bases and J by 5 bases. CDR3 coding DNA: TGCGCCAGCAGCACGGGACAGGATTATGGCTACACCTTC. Residues: CASSTGQDYGYTF. The whole variable domain, filled in from reference TRBV5-1 and TRBJ1-2, reads KAGVTQTPRYLIKTRGQQVTLSCSPISGHRSVSWYQQTPGQGLQFLFEYFSETQRNKGNFPGRFSGRQFSNSRSEMNVSTLELGDSALYLCASSTGQDYGYTFGSGTRLTVV.

This clone was seen a handful of times. The rearrangement joins TRBV6-5 to TRBJ1-2, with no clear D. CDR1 and CDR2 (germline): MNHEY, SVGAGI. V was pared by 5 bases and J by 7 bases, with 11 bases between. The CDR3 runs to 12 residues. CDR3 bases: TGTGCCAGCAGTAATAAGGAGTCTGGCTACACCTTC. It yields the protein CASSNKESGYTF.

This rearrangement joins TRBV19 to TRBJ2-5; no definite D call. This CDR3 contains 14 residues. The V and J ends lost 3 bases and 0 bases respectively, with 8 bases between them. Germline lookup yields CDR1 LNHDA and CDR2 SQIVND (reference sequence). In nucleotides, the CDR3 is TGTGCCAGTAGTATCCCAGCGTACCAAGAGACCCAGTACTTC. As protein: CASSIPAYQETQYF.

This clone has just a few counts. The chain employs TRBV6-5 and TRBJ2-7; D not certain. V was pared by 5 bases and J by 1 base, with 9 bases between. This CDR3 comprises 13 residues. CDR1 and CDR2 (germline): MNHEY, SVGAGI. The CDR3 coding sequence is TGTGCCAGCAGTCCAGGCCATTCCTACGAGCAGTACTTC. It specifies CASSPGHSYEQYF.

The J gene is TRBJ2-7, the V gene TRBV30; perhaps TRBD2 as D (5 bases). Per the germline V gene, CDR1 is GTSNPN and CDR2 is SVGIG (reference sequence). CDR3 length equals 11 residues. The V end was cut by 2 bases, the J end by 12 bases, with 14 bases between. The CDR3: CAWSMEAKRYF. CDR3 coding DNA: TGTGCCTGGAGTATGGAGGCCAAGCGGTACTTC. The variable domain in full, with the rest retrieved from reference TRBV30 and TRBJ2-7, is SQTIHQWPATLVQPVGSPLSLECTVEGTSNPNLYWYRQAAGRGLQLLFYSVGIGQISSEVPQNLSASRPQDRQFILSSKKLLLSDSGFYLCAWSMEAKRYFGPGTRLTVT.

This clone was detected only a few times. V and J are TRBV2 and TRBJ1-5; TRBD1 matches 8 bases. This CDR3 is 15 amino acids long. Trimming at V came to 4 bases and at J to 4 bases, leaving 6 bases not matched to a gene. Germline assignment: CDR1 SNHLY and CDR2 FYNNEI. The CDR3 sequence: CASSGLDRVNQPQHF. For the CDR3, the DNA is TGTGCCAGCAGTGGTTTGGACAGGGTTAATCAGCCCCAGCATTTT.

This clone was found once. This sequence joins TRBV11-2 and TRBJ2-1; 11 bases are shared with TRBD2. J lost 3 bases, V lost 8 bases, and 3 bases had no gene match. Germline CDR1 is SGHAT and CDR2 is FQNNGV. The CDR3 contains 14 residues. The CDR3 here is CASLLAGDYNEQFF. The CDR3 DNA sequence: TGTGCCAGCCTACTAGCGGGGGACTACAATGAGCAGTTCTTC.

This chain links TRBV6-4 with TRBJ2-3; D might be TRBD2 (6 bases). V gave up 0 bases and J gave up 9 bases, with 10 bases separating them. This CDR3 region has 13 residues. CDR1 and CDR2 from the germline V gene are MRHNA and SNTAGT. CDR3 sequence: CASSDSSGGTQYF. The CDR3 DNA is TGTGCCAGCAGTGACTCGAGTGGAGGGACGCAGTATTTT.

V usage is TRBV5-1 and J usage is TRBJ2-3; TRBD2 might be the D (6 bases). The germline V gene encodes CDR1 SGHRS and CDR2 YFSETQ. The germline V and J ends were trimmed by 5 bases and 0 bases, with 19 bases remaining between them. The CDR3 totals 17 residues. Written as DNA, the CDR3 is TGCGCCAGCAGTCCGGGACTGTTGTCCTCTAGCACAGATACGCAGTATTTT. It encodes CASSPGLLSSSTDTQYF.

The chain joins TRBV23-1 to TRBJ1-1; TRBD1 is a possible D gene (5 bases). TRBV23-1 is assigned to the ORF class and has an uncertain function. V shed 3 bases and J shed 3 bases, with 11 bases lying between them. This CDR3 contains 14 residues. CDR3 loop: CASSHCRGDTEAFF. The CDR3 coding sequence is TGCGCCAGCAGTCACTGTCGGGGGGACACTGAAGCTTTCTTT.

The chain carries TRBV18 and TRBJ2-1; tentatively, D is TRBD1 (6 bases). CDR3 length equals 13 residues. The germline gives CDR1 KGHSH, CDR2 LQKENI. Trimming removed 5 bases at V and 5 bases at J, with 10 bases between. The CDR3 coding sequence is TGTGCCAGCTCATCAAGGACAGACAATGAGCAGTTCTTC. Residues: CASSSRTDNEQFF. Complete variable domain (other parts from reference TRBV18 and TRBJ2-1): NAGVMQNPRHLVRRRGQEARLRCSPMKGHSHVYWYRQLPEEGLKFMVYLQKENIIDESGMPKERFSAEFPKEGPSILRIQQVVRGDSAAYFCASSSRTDNEQFFGPGTRLTVL.

This chain links TRBV7-9 with TRBJ1-1, with D unclear. Per germline, CDR1 SEHNR and CDR2 FQNEAQ (reference sequence). There are 10 residues in the CDR3. Deletions cut 10 bases from V and 0 bases from J, with 3 bases between. The CDR3 loop reads CATMNTEAFF. The DNA for the CDR3 is TGTGCCACTATGAACACTGAAGCTTTCTTT.

This clone has more than one count but fewer than ten. The gene calls are TRBV11-3 and TRBJ2-1, with TRBD1 as a possible D gene (6 bases). V was shortened by 5 bases and J by 2 bases, with 13 bases between the two germline ends. Germline V gene sequence: CDR1 SGHNT, CDR2 YENEEA. The CDR3 extends over 15 amino acids. The CDR3 sequence is CASSPGTGPYNEQFF. CDR3 DNA sequence: TGTGCCAGCAGCCCCGGCACAGGGCCCTACAATGAGCAGTTCTTC.

In nucleotides, the CDR3 is TGTGCCAGCAGCTTGGGGGACGTAGCGGGATCTTACAATGAGCAGTTCTTC. Protein: CASSLGDVAGSYNEQFF. The chain links TRBV5-4 to TRBJ2-1; 8 bases line up with TRBD2. Germline values: CDR1 SGHNT, CDR2 YYREEE (reference sequence). Trimming at V came to 0 bases and at J to 4 bases, leaving 9 bases not matched to a gene. This CDR3 comprises 17 residues. Full variable domain (outside the CDR3, taken from reference TRBV5-4 and TRBJ2-1): ETGVTQSPTHLIKTRGQQVTLRCSSQSGHNTVSWYQQALGQGPQFIFQYYREEENGRGNFPPRFSGLQFPNYSSELNVNALELDDSALYLCASSLGDVAGSYNEQFFGPGTRLTVL.

The rearrangement joins TRBV5-5 to TRBJ1-5; 9 bases match TRBD1. The CDR3 sequence is 14 residues long. Germline lookup yields CDR1 SGHKS and CDR2 YYEKEE (reference sequence). V gave up 4 bases and J gave up 6 bases; unmatched junction bases: 5. CDR3: CASSPGQGGQPQHF. The CDR3 region has the DNA TGTGCCAGCAGCCCGGGACAGGGCGGTCAGCCCCAGCATTTT.

The V and J genes are TRBV3-1 (or the pseudogene TRBV3-2) and TRBJ2-3; a possible D gene is TRBD1 (6 bases). The CDR3 length is 15 residues. CDR1 and CDR2 from the germline V gene are LGHDT and YNNKEL (reference sequence). V dropped 1 base and J dropped 6 bases, with 14 bases sitting between them. The CDR3 spells CASSQAGVLADTQYF. CDR3 DNA sequence: TGTGCCAGCAGCCAAGCAGGGGTGTTGGCGGATACGCAGTATTTT.

The rearrangement links TRBV3-1 (or the pseudogene TRBV3-2) to TRBJ2-3; 9 nucleotides agree with TRBD1. The CDR3 length is 19 residues. Germline CDR1 and CDR2: LGHDT and YNNKEL (reference sequence). V shed 2 bases, J shed 3 bases, and the junction held 15 bases outside the gene matches. The DNA for the CDR3 is TGTGCCAGCAGCCAACCCCATGTCCAGGACAGGGGAGGTACAGATACGCAGTATTTT. It is translated as CASSQPHVQDRGGTDTQYF.

The rearrangement uses TRBV6-1 and TRBJ1-5; possible D gene TRBD1, 6 bases. Germline assignment: CDR1 MNHNS and CDR2 SASEGT. The CDR3 runs 18 residues. Trimming left V 0 bases short and J 0 bases short, with 15 bases between. This CDR3 reads CASSEAGGGGHSNQPQHF. The CDR3 coding sequence is TGTGCCAGCAGTGAAGCGGGAGGCGGGGGGCATAGCAATCAGCCCCAGCATTTT.

This chain links TRBV6-5 with TRBJ2-3; 7 bases align to TRBD1. The junction had 14 bases not matched to a gene; V was cut back by 8 bases and J by 9 bases. Germline CDR1 is MNHEY and CDR2 is SVGAGI. This CDR3 spans 14 amino acids. The CDR3 sequence is CASGALAGGETQYF. The DNA for the CDR3 is TGTGCCAGCGGGGCCCTAGCAGGGGGAGAAACGCAGTATTTT.

The sample holds one count of this clone. The chain joins TRBV9 to TRBJ2-2; 9 nucleotides agree with TRBD2. V trimming: 4 bases; J trimming: 2 bases; junction bases outside the gene matches: 12. This CDR3 has 18 residues. Germline CDR1 and CDR2: SGDLS and YYNGEE. The CDR3 sequence is CASSSWFSGGTNTGELFF. Written as DNA, the CDR3 is TGTGCCAGCAGCTCTTGGTTCAGCGGGGGGACCAACACCGGGGAGCTGTTTTTT.

V usage is TRBV4-3 and J usage is TRBJ2-5; possibly TRBD2 for D (5 bases). The CDR3 sequence is 15 residues long. The germline V gene has CDR1 LGHNA and CDR2 YSLEER. Between the trimmed V and J ends, which lost 1 base and 2 bases, there was a span of 11 bases. CDR3 nucleotides: TGCGCCAGCAGCCAAGGGCTAGCTACACAAGAGACCCAGTACTTC. Its protein product is CASSQGLATQETQYF.